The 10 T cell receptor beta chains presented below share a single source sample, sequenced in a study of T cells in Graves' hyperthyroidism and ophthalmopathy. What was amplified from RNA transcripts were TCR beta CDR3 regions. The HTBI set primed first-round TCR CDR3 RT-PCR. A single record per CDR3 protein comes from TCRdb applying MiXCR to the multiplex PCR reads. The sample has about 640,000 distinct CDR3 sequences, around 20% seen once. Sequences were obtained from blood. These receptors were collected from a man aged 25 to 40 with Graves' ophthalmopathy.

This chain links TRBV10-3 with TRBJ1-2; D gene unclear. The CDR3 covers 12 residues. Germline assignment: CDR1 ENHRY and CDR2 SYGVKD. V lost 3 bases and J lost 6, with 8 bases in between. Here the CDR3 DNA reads TGTGCCATCAGTGACCTGAAGGATGGCTACACCTTC. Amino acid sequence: CAISDLKDGYTF.

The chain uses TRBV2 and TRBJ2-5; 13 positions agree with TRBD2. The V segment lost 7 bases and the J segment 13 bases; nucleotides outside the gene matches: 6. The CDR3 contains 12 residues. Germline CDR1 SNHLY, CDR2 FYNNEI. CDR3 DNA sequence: TGTGCCAGCACAGGACTAGCGGGAGAACTGTACTTC. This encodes CASTGLAGELYF.

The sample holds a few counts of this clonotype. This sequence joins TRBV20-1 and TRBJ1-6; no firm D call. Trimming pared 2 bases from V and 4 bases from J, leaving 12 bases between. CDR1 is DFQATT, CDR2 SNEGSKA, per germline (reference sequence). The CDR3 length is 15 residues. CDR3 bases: TGCAGTGCTAGAAAGATCTTCGGATATAATTCACCCCTCCACTTT. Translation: CSARKIFGYNSPLHF.

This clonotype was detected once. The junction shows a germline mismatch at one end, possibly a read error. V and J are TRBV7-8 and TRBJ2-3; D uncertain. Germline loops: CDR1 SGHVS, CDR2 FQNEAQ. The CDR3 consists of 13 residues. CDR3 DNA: TGTGCCAGCAGTCAAGGTGGCAGTGATATGCAGTATTTT. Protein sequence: CASSQGGSDMQYF.

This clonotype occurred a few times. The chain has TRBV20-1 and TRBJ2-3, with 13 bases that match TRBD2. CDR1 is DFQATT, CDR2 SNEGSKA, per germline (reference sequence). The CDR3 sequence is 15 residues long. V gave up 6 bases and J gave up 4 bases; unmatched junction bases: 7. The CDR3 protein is CSATGLAGVSDTQYF. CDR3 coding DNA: TGCAGTGCGACCGGACTAGCGGGAGTCTCAGATACGCAGTATTTT.

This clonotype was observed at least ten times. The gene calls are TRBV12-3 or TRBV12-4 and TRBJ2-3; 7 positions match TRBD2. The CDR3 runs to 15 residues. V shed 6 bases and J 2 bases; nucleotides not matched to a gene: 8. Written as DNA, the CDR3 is TGTGCCAGCAGGGCCGGGACTACCCTCACAGATACGCAGTATTTT. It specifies CASRAGTTLTDTQYF.

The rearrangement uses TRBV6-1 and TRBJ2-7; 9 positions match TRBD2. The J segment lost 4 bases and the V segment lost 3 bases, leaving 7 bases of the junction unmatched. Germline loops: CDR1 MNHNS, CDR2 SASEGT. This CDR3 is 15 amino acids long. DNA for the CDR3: TGTGCCAGCAGTGACGCGGGAGGGCCCAAATACGAGCAGTACTTC. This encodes CASSDAGGPKYEQYF.

In DNA, the CDR3 is TGTGCCAGCAGCTCGGCGGGAGAGGGGTACGAGCAGTACTTC. It specifies CASSSAGEGYEQYF. J is TRBJ2-7 and V is TRBV13, with 7 bases matching TRBD2. The CDR3 extends over 14 amino acids. Germline lookup yields CDR1 PRHDT and CDR2 FYEKMQ (reference sequence). Trimming took 4 bases from V and 4 from J; bases not matched to a gene: 7.

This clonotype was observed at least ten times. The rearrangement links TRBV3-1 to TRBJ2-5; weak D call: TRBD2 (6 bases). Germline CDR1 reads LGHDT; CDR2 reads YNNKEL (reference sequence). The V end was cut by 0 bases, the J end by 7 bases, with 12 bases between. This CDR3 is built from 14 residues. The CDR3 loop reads CASSQDRGSGTQYF. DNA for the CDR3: TGTGCCAGCAGCCAAGATCGGGGGAGTGGGACCCAGTACTTC.

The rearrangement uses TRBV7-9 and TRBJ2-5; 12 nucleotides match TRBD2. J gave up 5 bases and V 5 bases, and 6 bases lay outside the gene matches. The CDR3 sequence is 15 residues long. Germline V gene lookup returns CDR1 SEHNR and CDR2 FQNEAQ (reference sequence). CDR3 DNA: TGTGCCAGCAGCGTGACTAGCGGGAGTGCTGAGACCCAGTACTTC. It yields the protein CASSVTSGSAETQYF. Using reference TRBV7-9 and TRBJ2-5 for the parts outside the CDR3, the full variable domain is DTGVSQNPRHKITKRGQNVTFRCDPISEHNRLYWYRQTLGQGPEFLTYFQNEAQLEKSRLLSDRFSAERPKGSFSTLEIQRTEQGDSAMYLCASSVTSGSAETQYFGPGTRLLVL.